The clone carrying this T cell receptor beta chain was counted a few times. CDR1 and CDR2 from the germline V gene are SGDLS and YYNGEE. This CDR3 is built from 15 residues. The J segment lost 2 bases and the V segment lost 2 bases, leaving 0 bases of the junction unmatched. TCRdb reanalysed the RT-PCR reads using MiXCR and keeps one entry per CDR3 protein. Of 550,000 to 750,000 distinct CDR3 sequences in the sample, 13% to 15% were seen once. This sequence originates from a female donor in good health, serving as a healthy control. The chain joins TRBV9 to TRBJ2-1; 11 bases map to TRBD2. Sequencing was done on a sample of memory CD4+ T cells from blood. CDR3 bases: TGTGCCAGCAGCGTTAGCGGGAGGGCCTACAATGAGCAGTTCTTC. This gives the protein CASSVSGRAYNEQFF.